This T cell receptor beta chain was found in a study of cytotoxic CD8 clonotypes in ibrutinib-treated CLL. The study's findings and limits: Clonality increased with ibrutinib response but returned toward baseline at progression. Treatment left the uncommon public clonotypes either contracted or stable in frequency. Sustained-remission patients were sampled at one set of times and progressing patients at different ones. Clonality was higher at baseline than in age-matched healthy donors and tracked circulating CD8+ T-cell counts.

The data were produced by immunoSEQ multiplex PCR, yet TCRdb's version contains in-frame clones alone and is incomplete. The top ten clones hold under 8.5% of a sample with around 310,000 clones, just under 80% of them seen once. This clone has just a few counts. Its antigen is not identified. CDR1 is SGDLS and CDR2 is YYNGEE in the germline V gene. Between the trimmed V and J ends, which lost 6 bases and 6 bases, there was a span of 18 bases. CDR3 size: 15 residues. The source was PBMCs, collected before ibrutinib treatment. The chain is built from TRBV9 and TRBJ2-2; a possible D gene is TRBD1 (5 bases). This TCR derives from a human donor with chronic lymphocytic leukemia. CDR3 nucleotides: TGTGCCAGCAACCTCGGACACACGTTGTCCGGGGAGCTGTTTTTT. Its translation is CASNLGHTLSGELFF. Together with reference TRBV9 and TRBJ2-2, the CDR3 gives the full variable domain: DSGVTQTPKHLITATGQRVTLRCSPRSGDLSVYWYQQSLDQGLQFLIQYYNGEERAKGNILERFSAQQFPDLHSELNLSSLELGDSALYFCASNLGHTLSGELFFGEGSRLTVL.